These T cell receptor beta chains were read from a single sample in a study of cytomegalovirus exposure and HLA in healthy donors. TCRdb's copy holds only in-frame clones and misses some; the assay was immunoSEQ multiplex PCR. The profile shows some 130,000 clones, approximately 80% of them singletons. What was sequenced was PBMCs. These receptors came from a human donor in good health. Each CDR3 is given with its conserved first and last residue. A D gene is named only where the DNA matches it firmly. The listing skips clone size in some rows; elsewhere it reads once, few, many or a size class.

J gene	V gene	clone size	D gene	CDR3 protein	CDR3 DNA
TRBJ2-7	TRBV5-1	-	TRBD1	CASSFHVQGAGHEQYF	TGCGCCAGCAGCTTCCACGTGCAGGGGGCAGGGCACGAGCAGTACTTC
TRBJ1-1	TRBV4-1	few	TRBD1	CASSQGPGGTEAFF	TGCGCCAGCAGCCAAGGGCCAGGGGGCACTGAAGCTTTCTTT
TRBJ1-5	TRBV28	-	-	CASSSATLHLASNQPQHF	TGTGCCAGCAGTTCCGCTACCCTACACCTAGCCTCCAATCAGCCCCAGCATTTT
TRBJ2-6	TRBV5-1	-	-	CASSLPFKGAGANVLTF	TGCGCCAGCAGCTTGCCTTTTAAAGGGGCTGGGGCCAACGTCCTGACTTTC
TRBJ1-1	TRBV13	-	TRBD1	CASSREQGTVNTEAFF	TGTGCCAGCAGCCGAGAACAGGGGACGGTTAACACTGAAGCTTTCTTT
TRBJ2-7	TRBV5-1	few	-	CASRGSPYEQYF	TGCGCCAGCAGGGGTAGCCCCTACGAGCAGTACTTC
TRBJ1-5	TRBV19	-	-	CASSRHRDSNQPQHF	TGTGCCAGTAGTAGGCACAGGGACAGCAATCAGCCCCAGCATTTT
TRBJ2-5	TRBV6-5	-	TRBD1	CASSRQGRETQYF	TGTGCCAGCAGTAGACAGGGCAGAGAGACCCAGTACTTC
TRBJ1-1	TRBV5-1	-	TRBD1	CASRTQGAANTEAFF	TGCGCCAGCAGGACCCAGGGGGCGGCGAACACTGAAGCTTTCTTT
TRBJ2-1	TRBV10-3	-	TRBD2	CAIRGGSASGGVREQFF	TGTGCCATCAGGGGGGGCTCGGCTAGCGGGGGGGTGCGTGAGCAGTTCTTC
TRBJ2-5	TRBV5-1	once	-	CASSLGTIEETQYF	TGCGCCAGCAGCTTGGGGACTATTGAAGAGACCCAGTACTTC
TRBJ2-3	TRBV10-1	-	TRBD2	CASNDPGLAGNLSTDTQYF	TGCGCCAGCAACGATCCTGGGCTAGCGGGAAACCTTAGCACAGATACGCAGTATTTT
TRBJ2-1	TRBV11-3	-	TRBD1	CASSPGQTEGYNEQFF	TGTGCCAGCAGCCCGGGACAGACAGAGGGTTACAATGAGCAGTTCTTC